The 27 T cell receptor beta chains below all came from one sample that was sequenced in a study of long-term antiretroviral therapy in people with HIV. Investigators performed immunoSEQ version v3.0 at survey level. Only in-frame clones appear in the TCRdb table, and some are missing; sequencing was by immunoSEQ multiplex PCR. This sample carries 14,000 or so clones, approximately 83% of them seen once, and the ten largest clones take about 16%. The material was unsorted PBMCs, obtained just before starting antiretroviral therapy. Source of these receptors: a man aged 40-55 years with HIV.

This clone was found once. The CDR3 DNA follows: TGTGCCAGCAGCTTGGGGGACAGAAATCAGCCCCAGCATTTT. Encoded protein: CASSLGDRNQPQHF. The gene calls are TRBV5-6 and TRBJ1-5; TRBD1 matches at 7 bases. The CDR3 runs to 14 residues. The junction had 1 base not matched to a gene; V was cut back by 0 bases and J by 4 bases. CDR1 and CDR2 from the germline V gene are SGHDT and YYEEEE. Full variable domain (rest looked up from reference TRBV5-6 and TRBJ1-5): DAGVTQSPTHLIKTRGQQVTLRCSPKSGHDTVSWYQQALGQGPQFIFQYYEEEERQRGNFPDRFSGHQFPNYSSELNVNALLLGDSALYLCASSLGDRNQPQHFGDGTRLSIL.

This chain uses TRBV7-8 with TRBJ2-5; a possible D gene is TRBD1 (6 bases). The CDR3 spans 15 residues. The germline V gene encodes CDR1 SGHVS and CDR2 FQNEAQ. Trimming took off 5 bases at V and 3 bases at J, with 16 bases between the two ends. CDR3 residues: CASSQGQGWEETQYF. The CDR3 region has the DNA TGTGCCAGCAGCCAGGGACAAGGGTGGGAAGAGACCCAGTACTTC.

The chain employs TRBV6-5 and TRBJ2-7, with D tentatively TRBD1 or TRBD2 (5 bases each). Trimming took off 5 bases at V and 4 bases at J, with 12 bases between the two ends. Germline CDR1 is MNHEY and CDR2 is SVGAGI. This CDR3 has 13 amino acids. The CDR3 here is CASSRTGPYEQYF. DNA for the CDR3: TGTGCCAGCAGTCGCACGGGGCCGTACGAGCAGTACTTC.

CDR3 nucleotides: TGTGCCATCAGTGGCGGACAGGCGGCCTCTGGCTACACCTTC. This gives the protein CAISGGQAASGYTF. The genes are TRBV10-3 and TRBJ1-2, with TRBD1 matching over 7 bases. V gave up 4 bases and J gave up 7 bases; unmatched junction bases: 9. The CDR3 is 14 residues long. Germline lookup yields CDR1 ENHRY and CDR2 SYGVKD.

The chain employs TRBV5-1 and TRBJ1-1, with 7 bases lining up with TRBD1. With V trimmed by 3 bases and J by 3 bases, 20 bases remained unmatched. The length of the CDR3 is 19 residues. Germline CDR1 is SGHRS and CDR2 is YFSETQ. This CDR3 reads CASSSGQAQDLRTHTEAFF. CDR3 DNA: TGCGCCAGCAGCTCCGGACAGGCGCAGGATTTGAGGACCCACACTGAAGCTTTCTTT.

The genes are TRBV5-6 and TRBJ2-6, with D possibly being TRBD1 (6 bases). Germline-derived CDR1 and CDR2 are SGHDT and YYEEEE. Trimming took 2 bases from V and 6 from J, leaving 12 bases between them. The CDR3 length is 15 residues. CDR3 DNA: TGTGCCAGCAGCTTTGACAGGAGTGAGGCCAACGTCCTGACTTTC. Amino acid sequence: CASSFDRSEANVLTF.

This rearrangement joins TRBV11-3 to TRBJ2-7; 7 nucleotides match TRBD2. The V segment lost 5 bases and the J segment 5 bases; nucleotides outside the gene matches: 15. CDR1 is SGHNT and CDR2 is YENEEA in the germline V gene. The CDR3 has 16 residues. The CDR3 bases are TGTGCCAGCAGCCCCGTCGCGGGGGACCTCTATAACGAGCAGTACTTC. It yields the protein CASSPVAGDLYNEQYF.

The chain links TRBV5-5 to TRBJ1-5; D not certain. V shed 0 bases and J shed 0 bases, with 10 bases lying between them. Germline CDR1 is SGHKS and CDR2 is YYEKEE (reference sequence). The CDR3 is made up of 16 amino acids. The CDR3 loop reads CASSLGPPYSNQPQHF. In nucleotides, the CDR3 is TGTGCCAGCAGCTTGGGACCTCCTTATAGCAATCAGCCCCAGCATTTT.

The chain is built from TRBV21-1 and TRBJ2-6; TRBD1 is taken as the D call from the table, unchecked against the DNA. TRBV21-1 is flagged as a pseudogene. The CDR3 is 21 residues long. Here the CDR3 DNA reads TGTGCCAGCAGCCCTAGGGAGGGGGACAGGGATTCCCGCTCTGGGGCCAACGTCCTGACTTTC. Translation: CASSPREGDRDSRSGANVLTF.

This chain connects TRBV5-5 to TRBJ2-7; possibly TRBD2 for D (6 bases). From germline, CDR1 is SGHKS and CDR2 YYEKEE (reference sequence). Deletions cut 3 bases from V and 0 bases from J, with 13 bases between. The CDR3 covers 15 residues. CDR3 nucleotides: TGTGCCAGCAGCTCGCAGCTCGGGAGCTCCTACGAGCAGTACTTC. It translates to CASSSQLGSSYEQYF.

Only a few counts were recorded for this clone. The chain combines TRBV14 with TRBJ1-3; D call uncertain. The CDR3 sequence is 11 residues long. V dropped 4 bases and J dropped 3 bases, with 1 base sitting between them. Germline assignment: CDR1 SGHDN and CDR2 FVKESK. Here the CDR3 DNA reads TGTGCCAGCAGCCTTGGAAACACCATATATTTT. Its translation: CASSLGNTIYF.

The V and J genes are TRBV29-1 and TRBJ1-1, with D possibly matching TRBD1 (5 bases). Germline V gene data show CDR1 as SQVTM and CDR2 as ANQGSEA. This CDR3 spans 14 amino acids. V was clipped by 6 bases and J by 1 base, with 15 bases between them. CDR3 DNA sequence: TGCAGCGTCCCAGAAGGACATCAGAACACTGAAGCTTTCTTT. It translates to CSVPEGHQNTEAFF.

In DNA form, the CDR3 reads TGCAGCGTTGAAGAGGGGGACCTGGGCTACGAGCAGTACTTC. This codes for CSVEEGDLGYEQYF. The chain carries TRBV29-1 and TRBJ2-7; D may be TRBD1 or TRBD2 (5 bases each). CDR1 and CDR2 (germline): SQVTM, ANQGSEA. Trimming stripped 0 bases from V and 3 bases from J, with 12 bases between. CDR3 length equals 14 residues.

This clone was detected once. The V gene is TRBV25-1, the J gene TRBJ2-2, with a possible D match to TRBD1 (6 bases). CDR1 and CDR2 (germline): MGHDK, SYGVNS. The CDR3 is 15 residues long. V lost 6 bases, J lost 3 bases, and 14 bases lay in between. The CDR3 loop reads CASSPPPGDTGELFF. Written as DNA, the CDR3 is TGTGCCAGCAGCCCTCCCCCAGGGGACACCGGGGAGCTGTTTTTT.

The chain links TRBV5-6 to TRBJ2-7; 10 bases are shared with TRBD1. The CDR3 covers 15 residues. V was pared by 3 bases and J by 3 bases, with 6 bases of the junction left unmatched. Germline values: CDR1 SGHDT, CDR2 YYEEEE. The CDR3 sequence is CASSSGTGVGYEQYF. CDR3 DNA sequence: TGTGCCAGCAGCTCGGGGACAGGGGTCGGCTACGAGCAGTACTTC.

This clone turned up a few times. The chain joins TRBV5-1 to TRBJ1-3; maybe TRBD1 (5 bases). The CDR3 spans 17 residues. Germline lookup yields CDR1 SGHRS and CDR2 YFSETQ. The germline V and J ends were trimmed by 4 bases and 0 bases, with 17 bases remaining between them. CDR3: CASSLGTDLNSGNTIYF. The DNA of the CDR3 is TGCGCCAGCAGCCTAGGGACGGACCTGAACTCTGGAAACACCATATATTTT. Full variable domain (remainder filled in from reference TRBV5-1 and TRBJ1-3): KAGVTQTPRYLIKTRGQQVTLSCSPISGHRSVSWYQQTPGQGLQFLFEYFSETQRNKGNFPGRFSGRQFSNSRSEMNVSTLELGDSALYLCASSLGTDLNSGNTIYFGEGSWLTVV.

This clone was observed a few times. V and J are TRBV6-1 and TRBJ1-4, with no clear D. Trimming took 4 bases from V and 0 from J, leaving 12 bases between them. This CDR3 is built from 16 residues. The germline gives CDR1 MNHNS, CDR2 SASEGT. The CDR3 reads CASSGSVFATNEKLFF. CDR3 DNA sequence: TGTGCCAGCAGTGGATCGGTGTTTGCAACTAATGAAAAACTGTTTTTT.

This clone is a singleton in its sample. The CDR3 DNA is TGTGCCAGCATGGGCGGCTCCTACGAGCAGTACTTC. Protein sequence: CASMGGSYEQYF. The chain couples TRBV11-3 to TRBJ2-7, with D hard to call. The CDR3 is made up of 12 amino acids. CDR1 and CDR2 from the germline V gene are SGHNT and YENEEA. Trimming stripped 7 bases from V and 0 bases from J, with 7 bases between.

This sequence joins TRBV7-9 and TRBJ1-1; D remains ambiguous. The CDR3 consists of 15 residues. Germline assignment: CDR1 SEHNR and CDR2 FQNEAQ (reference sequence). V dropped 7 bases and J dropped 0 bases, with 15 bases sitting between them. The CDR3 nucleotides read TGTGCCAGCATCCCACTGCGTGCCCTGAACACTGAAGCTTTCTTT. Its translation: CASIPLRALNTEAFF.

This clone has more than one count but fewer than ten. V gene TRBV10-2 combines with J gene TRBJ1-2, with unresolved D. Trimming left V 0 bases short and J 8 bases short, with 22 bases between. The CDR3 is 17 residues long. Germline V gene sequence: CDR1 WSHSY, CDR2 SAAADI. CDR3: CASSESYPASGAQGYTF. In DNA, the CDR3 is TGCGCCAGCAGTGAGTCATACCCGGCCTCCGGAGCGCAAGGCTACACCTTC.

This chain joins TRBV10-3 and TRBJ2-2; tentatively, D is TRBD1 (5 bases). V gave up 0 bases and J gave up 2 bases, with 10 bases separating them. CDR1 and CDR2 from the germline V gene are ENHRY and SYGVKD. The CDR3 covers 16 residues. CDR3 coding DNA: TGTGCCATCAGTGAGTCGATTAGGGGAAACACCGGGGAGCTGTTTTTT. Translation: CAISESIRGNTGELFF.

DNA for the CDR3: TGTGCCAGCAGCCGGACAGGGGGGGAAAAACTGTTTTTT. This sequence encodes CASSRTGGEKLFF. The chain recombines TRBV5-6 with TRBJ1-4; 10 bases line up with TRBD1. V gave up 4 bases and J gave up 8 bases; unmatched junction bases: 2. Germline CDR1 reads SGHDT; CDR2 reads YYEEEE. This CDR3 contains 13 residues.

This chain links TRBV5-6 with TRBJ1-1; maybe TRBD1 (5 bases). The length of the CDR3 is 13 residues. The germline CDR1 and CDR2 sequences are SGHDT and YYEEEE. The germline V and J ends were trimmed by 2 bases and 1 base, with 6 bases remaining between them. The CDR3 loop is CASSFQGNTEAFF. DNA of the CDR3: TGTGCCAGCAGCTTTCAGGGGAACACTGAAGCTTTCTTT.

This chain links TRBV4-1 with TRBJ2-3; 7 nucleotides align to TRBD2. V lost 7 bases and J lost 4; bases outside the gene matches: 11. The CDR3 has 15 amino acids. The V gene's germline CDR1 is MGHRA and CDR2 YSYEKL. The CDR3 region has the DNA TGCGCCAGCACCCCGCGGGCAGGGAGGGCAGATACGCAGTATTTT. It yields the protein CASTPRAGRADTQYF.

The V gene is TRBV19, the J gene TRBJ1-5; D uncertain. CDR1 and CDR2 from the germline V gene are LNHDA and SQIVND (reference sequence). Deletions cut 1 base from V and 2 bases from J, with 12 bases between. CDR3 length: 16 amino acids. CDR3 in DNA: TGTGCCAGTAGTATAGTTGCGGGAAGCGGCAATCAGCCCCAGCATTTT. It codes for CASSIVAGSGNQPQHF.

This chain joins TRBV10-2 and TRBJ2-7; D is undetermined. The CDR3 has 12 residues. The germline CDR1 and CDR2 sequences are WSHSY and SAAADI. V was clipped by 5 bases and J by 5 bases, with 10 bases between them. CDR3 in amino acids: CASSLFGNEQYF. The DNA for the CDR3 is TGCGCCAGCAGTCTTTTTGGGAACGAGCAGTACTTC.

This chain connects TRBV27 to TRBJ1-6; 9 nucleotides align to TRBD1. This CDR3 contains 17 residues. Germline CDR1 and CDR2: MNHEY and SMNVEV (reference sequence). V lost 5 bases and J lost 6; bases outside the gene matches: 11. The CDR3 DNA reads TGTGCCAGCAGTCACCCATACAGGGGGCGGTTTAATTCACCCCTCCACTTT. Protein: CASSHPYRGRFNSPLHF.